This T cell receptor beta chain was identified during a study of cytomegalovirus exposure and HLA in healthy donors. Regarding this clone: What it binds is unknown.

Nominal health characterized the donors when sampled, though unrecorded immune exposures were likely. With 60 Vbeta and 13 Jbeta primers, the PCR was carried out. Profiling relied on immunoSEQ multiplex PCR, and the TCRdb table lists in-frame clones only, not all of them. Of 150,000 to 200,000 clones in the sample, roughly 84% were seen once. Germline V gene lookup returns CDR1 MGHRA and CDR2 YSYEKL. This CDR3 spans 18 amino acids. V dropped 0 bases and J dropped 0; count of bases not matched to a gene: 9. Study-level findings and limits: Sequencing likely produced, as an artifact, a cluster of highly shared sequence variants. Looking again later, the authors saw that most CMV-associated TCR beta chains seemed HLA-restricted.

The V gene is TRBV4-1, the J gene TRBJ2-5; the match to TRBD2 covers 8 bases. The clonotype comes from a boy younger than 18 in good health and CMV-seronegative. The specimen sequenced was PBMCs. CDR3 sequence (DNA): TGCGCCAGCAGCCAAGATCCGGCGGGGGGTCTGTACCAAGAGACCCAGTACTTC. Residues: CASSQDPAGGLYQETQYF.